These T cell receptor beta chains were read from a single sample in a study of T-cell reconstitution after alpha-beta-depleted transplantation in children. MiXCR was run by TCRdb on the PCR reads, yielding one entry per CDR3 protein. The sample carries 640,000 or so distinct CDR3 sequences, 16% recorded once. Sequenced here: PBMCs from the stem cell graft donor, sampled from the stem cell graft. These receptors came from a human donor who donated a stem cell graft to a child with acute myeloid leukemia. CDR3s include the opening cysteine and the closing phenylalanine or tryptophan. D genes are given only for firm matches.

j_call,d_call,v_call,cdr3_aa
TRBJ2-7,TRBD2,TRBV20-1,CSARIRAGGTNYEQYF
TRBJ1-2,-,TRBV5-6,CASSLSPDLPYGYTF
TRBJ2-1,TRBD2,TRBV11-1,CASSSRRGDLYSGGPVEQFF
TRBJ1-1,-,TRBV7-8,CASSFGEPEAFF
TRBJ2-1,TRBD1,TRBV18,CASSEGRGPSYNEQFF
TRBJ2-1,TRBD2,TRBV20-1,CSARLAGGSSYNEQFF
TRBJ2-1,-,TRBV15,CATSREQVNEQFF
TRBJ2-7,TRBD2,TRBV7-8,CASSLAAAGGTYEQYF
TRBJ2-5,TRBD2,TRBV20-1,CSANPLAGGKETQYF
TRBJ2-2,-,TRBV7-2,CASSLVRPSTGELFF
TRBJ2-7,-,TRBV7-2,CASSYVAGSEQYF
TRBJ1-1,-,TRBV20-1,CSRGSNTEAFF
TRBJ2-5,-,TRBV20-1,CSAKREETQYF
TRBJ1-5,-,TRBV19,CASSLSIDQPQHF
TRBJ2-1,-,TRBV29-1,CSVDKKGNEQFF
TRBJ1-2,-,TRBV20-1,CSSSFTGLGGYTF
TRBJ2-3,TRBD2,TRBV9,CASSVVTGGPDTQYF
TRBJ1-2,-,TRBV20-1,CSARDGHRPGGYTF
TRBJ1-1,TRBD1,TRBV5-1,CASSLVRTGMMNTEAFF
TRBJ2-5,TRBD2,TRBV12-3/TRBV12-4,CASSPGLAVRTQYF
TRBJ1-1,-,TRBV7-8,CASSLRRGANTEAFF
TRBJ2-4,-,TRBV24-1,CATSDIGSIQYF
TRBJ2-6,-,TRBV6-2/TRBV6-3,CASSTGRSGANVLTF
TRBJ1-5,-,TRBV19,CASSILASNQPQHF
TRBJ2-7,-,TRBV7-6,CASSLTKRAEQYF
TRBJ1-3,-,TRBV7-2,CASSRRGSGNTIYF
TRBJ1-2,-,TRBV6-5,CASSYKGFYGYTF
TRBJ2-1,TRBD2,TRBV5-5,CASSRSGGAGNEQFF
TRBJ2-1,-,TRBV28,CASSFEGSLYNEQFF
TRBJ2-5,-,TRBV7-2,CASSLGSGIQETQYF
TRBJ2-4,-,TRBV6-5,CASKNRQNIQYF
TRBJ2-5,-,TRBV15,CATSGRLIAETQYF
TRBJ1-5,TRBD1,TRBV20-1,CSAPTGNSNQPQHF
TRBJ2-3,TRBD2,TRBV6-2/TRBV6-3,CASRDPTTSGGTDTQYF
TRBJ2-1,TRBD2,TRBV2,CASSDWAGGRDEQFF
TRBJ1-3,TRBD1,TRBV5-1,CASSWTQGAAGNTIYF
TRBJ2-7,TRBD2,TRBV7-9,CASSFPSGGAIHEQHF
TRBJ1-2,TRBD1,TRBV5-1,CASSGQSQAGYGYTF
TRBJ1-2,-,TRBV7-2,CASSDQADNYGYTF
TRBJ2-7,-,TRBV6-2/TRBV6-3,CASSYSSPNYEQYF
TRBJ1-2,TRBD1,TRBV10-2,CAVGQGPRSNYGYTF
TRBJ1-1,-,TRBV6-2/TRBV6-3,CASSDPQKEAFF
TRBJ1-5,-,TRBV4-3,CASSQDRTGANQPQHF
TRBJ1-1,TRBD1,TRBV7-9,CASSSQGARTEAFF
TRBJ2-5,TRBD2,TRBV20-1,CSAIWRGGIQETQYF